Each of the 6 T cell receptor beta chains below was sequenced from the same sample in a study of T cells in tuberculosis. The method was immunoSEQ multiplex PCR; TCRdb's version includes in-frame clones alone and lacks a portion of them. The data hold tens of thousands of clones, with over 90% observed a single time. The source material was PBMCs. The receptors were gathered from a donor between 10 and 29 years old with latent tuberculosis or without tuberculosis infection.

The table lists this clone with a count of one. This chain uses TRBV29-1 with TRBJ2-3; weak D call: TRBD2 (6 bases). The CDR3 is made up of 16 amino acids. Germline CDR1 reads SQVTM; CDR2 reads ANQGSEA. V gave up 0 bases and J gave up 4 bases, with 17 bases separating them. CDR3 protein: CSVEDQGGPTPDTQYF. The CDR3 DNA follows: TGCAGCGTTGAAGATCAGGGAGGACCTACACCAGATACGCAGTATTTT.

The CDR3 nucleotides are TGTGCCAGCAGTTACAGGGGGCAAGCCTACGAGCAGTACTTC. Its protein product is CASSYRGQAYEQYF. The chain carries TRBV6-6 and TRBJ2-7; 7 bases agree with TRBD1. Germline-derived CDR1 and CDR2 are MNHNY and SVGAGI (reference sequence). The CDR3 is made up of 14 amino acids. V shed 2 bases, J shed 2 bases, and the junction held 3 bases outside the gene matches.

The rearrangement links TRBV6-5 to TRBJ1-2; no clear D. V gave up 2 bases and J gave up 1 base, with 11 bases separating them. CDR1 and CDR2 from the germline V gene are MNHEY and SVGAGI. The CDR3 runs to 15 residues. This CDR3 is CASSYARKSNYGYTF. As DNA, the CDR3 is TGTGCCAGCAGTTACGCGAGGAAAAGTAACTATGGCTACACCTTC.

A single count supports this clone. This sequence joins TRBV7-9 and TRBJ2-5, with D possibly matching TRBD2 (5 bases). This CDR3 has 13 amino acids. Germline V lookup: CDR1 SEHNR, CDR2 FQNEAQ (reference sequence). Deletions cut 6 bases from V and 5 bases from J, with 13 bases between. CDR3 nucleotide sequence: TGTGCCAGCAGGCCCGAGGGTTTTGAGACCCAGTACTTC. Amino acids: CASRPEGFETQYF. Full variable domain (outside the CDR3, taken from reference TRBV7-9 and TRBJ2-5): DTGVSQNPRHKITKRGQNVTFRCDPISEHNRLYWYRQTLGQGPEFLTYFQNEAQLEKSRLLSDRFSAERPKGSFSTLEIQRTEQGDSAMYLCASRPEGFETQYFGPGTRLLVL.

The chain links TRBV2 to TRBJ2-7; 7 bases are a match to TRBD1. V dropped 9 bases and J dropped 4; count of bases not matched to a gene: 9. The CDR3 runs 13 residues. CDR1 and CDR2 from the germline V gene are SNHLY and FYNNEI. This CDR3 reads CARDTGQSYEQYF. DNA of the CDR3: TGTGCCAGGGATACGGGACAGAGTTACGAGCAGTACTTC.

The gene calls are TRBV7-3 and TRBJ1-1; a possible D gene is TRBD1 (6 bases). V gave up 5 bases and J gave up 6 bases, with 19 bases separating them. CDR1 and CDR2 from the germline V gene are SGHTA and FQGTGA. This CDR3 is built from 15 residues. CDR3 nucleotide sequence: TGTGCCAGCAGCATAGGGGCAGGGGCTGGCGCTGAAGCTTTCTTT. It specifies CASSIGAGAGAEAFF.